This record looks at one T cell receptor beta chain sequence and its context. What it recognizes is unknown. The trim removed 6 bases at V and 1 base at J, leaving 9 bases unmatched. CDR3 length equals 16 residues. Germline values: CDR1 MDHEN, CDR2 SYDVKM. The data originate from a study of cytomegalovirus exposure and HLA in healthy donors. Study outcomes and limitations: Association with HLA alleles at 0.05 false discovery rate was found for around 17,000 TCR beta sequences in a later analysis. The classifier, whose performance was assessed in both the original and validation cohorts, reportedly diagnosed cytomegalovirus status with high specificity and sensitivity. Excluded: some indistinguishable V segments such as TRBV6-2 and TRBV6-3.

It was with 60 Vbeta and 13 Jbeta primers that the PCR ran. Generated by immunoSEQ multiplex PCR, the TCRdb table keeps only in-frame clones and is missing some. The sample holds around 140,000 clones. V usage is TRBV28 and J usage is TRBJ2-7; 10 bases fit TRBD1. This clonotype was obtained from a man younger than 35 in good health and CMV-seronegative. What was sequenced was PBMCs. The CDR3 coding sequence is TGTGCCAGCAGCACCGTCCGGGACAGGGGATCCTACGAGCAGTACTTC. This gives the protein CASSTVRDRGSYEQYF.